A selection of T cell receptor beta chains follows, all from one sample in a study of OX40 agonist ivuxolimab in advanced cancers. Produced via immunoSEQ multiplex PCR; TCRdb's table is partial and in-frame only. The repertoire holds tens of thousands of clones, with roughly 79% as singletons. Source: CD4+ or CD8+ T cells sorted from blood, taken in a trial of the OX40 agonist ivuxolimab. Receptor source: an adult with an advanced solid tumor such as melanoma, head and neck, liver or kidney cancer. The CDR3 runs from the conserved cysteine through the conserved F or W.

J	V	CDR3
TRBJ2-2	TRBV18	CASSPGQGDTGELFF
TRBJ1-6	TRBV5-1	CASSLTGENSPLHF
TRBJ1-2	TRBV9	CASSRVFYGYTF
TRBJ1-5	TRBV19	CASSLPDQPQHF
TRBJ1-5	TRBV7-9	CASSFRGQGADNQPQHF
TRBJ1-5	TRBV28	CASSSGGPSNQPQHF
TRBJ1-2	TRBV2	CASSDRQGMLYGYTF
TRBJ2-3	TRBV11-3	CASSLTGVPTDTQYF
TRBJ2-7	TRBV6-1	CATSLGGTYEQYF
TRBJ1-1	TRBV19	CASSTPGDYTEAFF
TRBJ1-6	TRBV2	CASNRALSNSPLHF
TRBJ2-5	TRBV28	CASSPIGGTQETQYF
TRBJ2-5	TRBV5-1	CASSLSGPQETQYF
TRBJ2-2	TRBV19	CASSIRLGELFF
TRBJ1-2	TRBV12-5	CASALRLFIGTGVTYGYTF
TRBJ1-1	TRBV28	CASSWLGGEAFF
TRBJ1-2	TRBV7-2	CASSLASQAYGYTF
TRBJ1-5	TRBV21-1	CASSMGSRNQPQHF
TRBJ1-1	TRBV19	CASSRPGRVNTEAFF
TRBJ2-7	TRBV7-2	CASSFPGTYYEQYF
TRBJ2-3	TRBV7-8	CASSFYDRFSTDTQYF
TRBJ1-1	TRBV10-1	CASSVNPENTEAFF
TRBJ1-2	TRBV9	CASSVGNRQNYGYTF
TRBJ2-7	TRBV18	CASSPRGSSLSYEQYF
TRBJ2-7	TRBV30	CAWKQGFDEQYF
TRBJ1-2	TRBV28	CASSSQAPPASYGYTF
TRBJ2-1	TRBV19	CASSIGGLAEASSYNEQFF
TRBJ2-1	TRBV6-1	CASSETLDRSGTNEQFF
TRBJ2-2	TRBV27	CASSWGGDAGELFF
TRBJ2-1	TRBV6-1	CASRLKLESNEQFF
TRBJ2-5	TRBV6-1	CASTRGSEETQYF
TRBJ2-1	TRBV18	CASSPPGAIKGPYNEQFF
TRBJ2-5	TRBV10-3	CAITGGPQETQYF
TRBJ1-6	TRBV6-5	CASSPWTDYNSPLHF
TRBJ2-7	TRBV7-3	CASSWGSGIYEQYF
TRBJ2-1	TRBV28	CASSSRRDPGEQFF
TRBJ1-4	TRBV19	CASSPRLGEKLFF
TRBJ1-1	TRBV7-2	CASSLGGSNTEAFF
TRBJ1-5	TRBV30	CAWSEDSNQPQHF
TRBJ1-1	TRBV9	CASSVTGGNTEAFF
TRBJ2-1	TRBV11-2	CASSRSPAGARSSYNEQFF
TRBJ1-4	TRBV9	CASSVERGSNEKLFF
TRBJ1-1	TRBV27	CASSKYRQNTEAFF
TRBJ2-1	TRBV7-6	CASSPTTGVHYNEQFF
TRBJ1-1	TRBV7-2	CASSSRLRTSPVPEAFF
TRBJ1-2	TRBV6-5	CASIPEGGWDYGYTF
TRBJ2-3	TRBV10-2	CASRGTGDTDTQYF
TRBJ2-3	TRBV5-4	CASSSGLAGITDTQYF
TRBJ2-1	TRBV5-5	CASSLVGRENEQFF
TRBJ1-2	TRBV5-1	CASSSTPGTNYGYTF
TRBJ2-7	TRBV27	CASSSSPVGRGAGYEQYF
TRBJ1-6	TRBV18	CASSQIRDRANSPLHF
TRBJ1-5	TRBV5-6	CASSRDRGHGNQPQHF
TRBJ2-2	TRBV2	CASTVRTSGSRELFF
TRBJ2-3	TRBV27	CASSLETSGMKSGTDTQYF